This T cell receptor (beta chain) was retrieved from a study of blood T cell repertoires in COVID-19. Authors' processing steps: Nucleated cell counts were estimated from reference gene primer amplification. Method: immunoSEQ multiplex PCR; TCRdb's copy keeps in-frame clones and lacks some. D and trimming come from the DNA, and the V and J calls and clone size come from that table. The repertoire has about 100,000 clones, roughly 90% of them found once; the top ten carry approximately 7.3%. CDR1 GTSNPN and CDR2 SVGIG come from the germline V gene (reference sequence). There are 13 residues in the CDR3. The ends lost 4 bases at V and 2 bases at J; junction bases unmatched: 3.

The sample was peripheral blood. The source is a man aged 25-40 years in a cohort sampled during active COVID-19. This rearrangement joins TRBV30 to TRBJ2-7; 9 bases fit TRBD2. For the CDR3, the DNA is TGTGCCTGGACTAGCGGGGCGGCCTACGAGCAGTACTTC. Its translation: CAWTSGAAYEQYF.